The present entry profiles one TCR beta chain with its context. The sample comes from a study of siplizumab effects on memory and regulatory T cells. Profiling relied on immunoSEQ multiplex PCR, and the TCRdb table lists in-frame clones only, not all of them. The profile covers roughly 100,000 clones, with about 92% appearing a single time and 0.32% taken by the ten largest. This CDR3 has 15 residues. Germline V lookup: CDR1 MNHNS, CDR2 SASEGT. J gave up 6 bases and V 4 bases, and 9 bases lay outside the gene matches. Input material: CD4+ T cells sorted from blood. The chain couples TRBV6-1 to TRBJ2-7; 10 positions agree with TRBD1. The receptor was derived from a human donor in good health. The chain's CDR3 is CASSAARDRGPEQYF. Here the CDR3 DNA reads TGTGCCAGCAGTGCCGCCCGCGACAGGGGGCCCGAGCAGTACTTC.